This T cell receptor beta chain is from a study of shared clonotypes between healthy human individuals. The wider study: Contributing individuals were a couple of females and a few males aged 18 to 49. Overall study findings and caveats: Generation probabilities of non-shared clonotypes were lower (relative to those shared by all four donors). Compared with memory subsets, naive subsets generally had larger estimated richness.

Clones were sequenced by immunoSEQ multiplex PCR, and TCRdb holds only the in-frame ones, with some missing. The sample carries about 2.2 million clones, under 95% recorded once. CD45RO negativity and positive selection for CCR7 defined naive CD8 cells, a population that excluded terminally differentiated effector memory CD45RA+ cells. Every one of the donors was a Caucasian adult that lived in Nashville, Tennessee. This CDR3 is built from 14 residues. V lost 0 bases to trimming and J lost 5 bases, with 10 bases between them. Germline CDR1 reads MNHEY; CDR2 reads SVGAGI. As for this clone: Its target is not known. The same CDR3 also results from other DNA sequences found in this sample.

The sample consisted of naive CD8+ T cells from PBMCs. The chain couples TRBV6-5 to TRBJ1-1; D is uncertain. The receptor comes from a young man in good health. Some clones in this sample may be carry-over from other donors' samples. Here the CDR3 reads CASSYSEGRTEAFF. The CDR3 DNA follows: TGTGCCAGCAGTTACTCGGAAGGGAGGACTGAAGCTTTCTTT.